This T cell receptor (beta chain) was recovered during a study of shared clonotypes between healthy human individuals. Study-wide background: Three plates were used per donor for CD4 naive, three for CD4 memory, two for CD8 naive and one for CD8 memory.

Germline V gene sequence: CDR1 KGHSH, CDR2 LQKENI. The V gene lost 6 bases and the J gene lost 6 bases, with 15 bases spanning the gap. This CDR3 has 15 residues. For this clone: Its target is not known.

Findings and caveats of the study: Unshared clonotypes carried lower generation probabilities than those common to all four donors.

The DNA input per sorted-subset replicate PCR was approximately 210 ng, corresponding to 28,000 or so T cell genomes. Measured with immunoSEQ multiplex PCR; TCRdb has only the in-frame clones, and not every one. This table has millions of clones, 85% to 95% appearing once. V gene TRBV18 combines with J gene TRBJ1-6; perhaps TRBD1 as D (6 bases). This clonotype was sampled from a man between 18 and 29 years old in good health. Sample: naive CD4+ T cells sorted from blood. Subset noted: CD45RA+ positively selected. CDR3 nucleotides: TGTGCCAGCTCGCTCAGGGGAGACTCTAATTCACCCCTCCACTTT. It specifies CASSLRGDSNSPLHF.